This passage covers 13 T cell receptor beta chains from one sample sequenced in a study of cytomegalovirus exposure and HLA in healthy donors. Primers for the PCR totalled 60 Vbeta and 13 Jbeta. Measured with immunoSEQ multiplex PCR; TCRdb has only the in-frame clones, and not every one. With about 92,000 clones in the sample, the ten largest clones hold 15% to 19%. Input material: PBMCs. These receptors were collected from a middle-aged man in good health and CMV-seropositive.

The CDR3 protein is CASSSPLYEQYF. In nucleotides, the CDR3 is TGTGCCAGCAGTTCCCCCCTCTACGAGCAGTACTTC. The chain uses TRBV28 and TRBJ2-7; no firm D call. The V end lost 4 bases, the J end lost 3 bases, and 7 bases lay between the germline ends. Germline assignment: CDR1 MDHEN and CDR2 SYDVKM. The CDR3 loop spans 12 amino acids.

The rearrangement uses TRBV2 and TRBJ1-1, with D tentatively TRBD1 (5 bases). Trimming left V 4 bases short and J 8 bases short, with 14 bases between. CDR3 length equals 13 residues. Per germline, CDR1 SNHLY and CDR2 FYNNEI. DNA of the CDR3: TGTGCCAGCAGTGTGGAGCGACAGAAGGAAGCTTTCTTT. Its protein product is CASSVERQKEAFF. The whole variable domain, remainder taken from reference TRBV2 and TRBJ1-1, is EPEVTQTPSHQVTQMGQEVILRCVPISNHLYFYWYRQILGQKVEFLVSFYNNEISEKSEIFDDQFSVERPDGSNFTLKIRSTKLEDSAMYFCASSVERQKEAFFGQGTRLTVV.

As to this clone: The germline gene is not matched at one end of the junction; a read error may be the cause. The chain carries TRBV18 and TRBJ1-1; possible D gene TRBD1, 6 bases. The CDR3 is 14 amino acids. Germline V gives CDR1 KGHSH, CDR2 LQKENI. CDR3 region: CASSPRDKNTEAFF. For the CDR3, the DNA is TGTGCCAGCTCTCCACGGGACAAGAACACTGAAGCTTTCTTT.

V and J are TRBV4-3 and TRBJ1-6; D is unclear. Germline lookup yields CDR1 LGHNA and CDR2 YSLEER. This CDR3 comprises 13 residues. The V end was cut by 0 bases, the J end by 10 bases, with 7 bases between. The CDR3 DNA follows: TGCGCCAGCAGCCAAGATCACGGGTCACCCCTCCACTTT. Protein product: CASSQDHGSPLHF.

This chain joins TRBV7-6 and TRBJ1-5; 9 bases match TRBD1. The CDR3 has 14 amino acids. V dropped 3 bases and J dropped 4; count of bases not matched to a gene: 1. The germline gives CDR1 SGHVS, CDR2 FNYEAQ. The CDR3 region is CASSLGTGNQPQHF. CDR3 coding DNA: TGTGCCAGCAGCTTGGGGACAGGGAATCAGCCCCAGCATTTT.

The chain couples TRBV18 to TRBJ2-4, with 11 bases aligning to TRBD2. CDR1 and CDR2 from the germline V gene are KGHSH and LQKENI. The CDR3 has 14 residues. V dropped 6 bases and J dropped 7; count of bases not matched to a gene: 5. CDR3 bases: TGTGCCAGCTCCCCAACTAGCGGGAGTAACATTCAGTACTTC. Its protein is CASSPTSGSNIQYF.

The chain uses TRBV5-1 and TRBJ1-1; 7 bases fit TRBD1. The germline gives CDR1 SGHRS, CDR2 YFSETQ. This CDR3 is built from 14 residues. V gave up 4 bases and J gave up 7 bases; unmatched junction bases: 10. CDR3 sequence (DNA): TGCGCCAGCAGCCCCGGGACAGCCTTAAGTGAAGCTTTCTTT. It specifies CASSPGTALSEAFF. Drawing the rest from reference TRBV5-1 and TRBJ1-1, the complete variable domain is KAGVTQTPRYLIKTRGQQVTLSCSPISGHRSVSWYQQTPGQGLQFLFEYFSETQRNKGNFPGRFSGRQFSNSRSEMNVSTLELGDSALYLCASSPGTALSEAFFGQGTRLTVV.

The V call is TRBV7-9, the J call TRBJ1-4, with TRBD1 matching 9 bases. The germline V gene encodes CDR1 SEHNR and CDR2 FQNEAQ (reference sequence). The CDR3 spans 16 residues. Germline trimming cut 5 bases from V and 3 bases from J; bases unmatched to any gene: 7. The CDR3: CASSPLRTGANEKLFF. DNA of the CDR3: TGTGCCAGCAGCCCCTTACGGACAGGGGCTAATGAAAAACTGTTTTTT.

The J gene is TRBJ2-5, the V gene TRBV7-2; D remains unclear. The CDR3 covers 12 residues. Germline V gene lookup returns CDR1 SGHTA and CDR2 FQGNSA. V gave up 3 bases and J gave up 4 bases, with 6 bases separating them. The CDR3 DNA reads TGTGCCAGCAGCTTTTTTCTAGAGACCCAGTACTTC. Protein product: CASSFFLETQYF.

V usage is TRBV9 and J usage is TRBJ1-3, with a weak D call TRBD1 (6 bases). The CDR3 extends over 15 amino acids. CDR1 and CDR2 from the germline V gene are SGDLS and YYNGEE. Trimming removed 3 bases at V and 8 bases at J, with 18 bases between. The CDR3 DNA is TGTGCCAGCAGCGCCGAGACAGGAGGTTTGGACACCATATATTTT. Translating gives CASSAETGGLDTIYF. The full variable domain, completed using reference TRBV9 and TRBJ1-3, is DSGVTQTPKHLITATGQRVTLRCSPRSGDLSVYWYQQSLDQGLQFLIQYYNGEERAKGNILERFSAQQFPDLHSELNLSSLELGDSALYFCASSAETGGLDTIYFGEGSWLTVV.

The J gene is TRBJ2-5, the V gene TRBV7-9; 9 bases align to TRBD2. The CDR3 contains 15 residues. Germline loops: CDR1 SEHNR, CDR2 FQNEAQ (reference sequence). The J segment lost 2 bases and the V segment lost 4 bases, leaving 5 bases of the junction unmatched. The CDR3 coding sequence is TGTGCCAGCAGCTCAGGACTAGCGCCTCAAGAGACCCAGTACTTC. The encoded protein is CASSSGLAPQETQYF. Full variable domain (missing parts from reference TRBV7-9 and TRBJ2-5): DTGVSQNPRHKITKRGQNVTFRCDPISEHNRLYWYRQTLGQGPEFLTYFQNEAQLEKSRLLSDRFSAERPKGSFSTLEIQRTEQGDSAMYLCASSSGLAPQETQYFGPGTRLLVL.

The V call is TRBV28, the J call TRBJ1-1, with a tentative D call TRBD1 (6 bases). The V gene's germline CDR1 is MDHEN and CDR2 SYDVKM. This CDR3 contains 15 residues. V lost 3 bases, J lost 3 bases, and 14 bases lay in between. The CDR3: CASSLWGSGDTEAFF. CDR3 coding DNA: TGTGCCAGCAGTTTGTGGGGCTCAGGGGACACTGAAGCTTTCTTT.

The V and J genes are TRBV7-2 and TRBJ2-1; TRBD1 matches 8 bases. With 6 bases clipped from V and 4 bases from J, the junction kept 5 bases outside the gene matches. Germline values: CDR1 SGHTA, CDR2 FQGNSA. This CDR3 spans 14 amino acids. The CDR3 is CASSSRTGYNEQFF. In nucleotides, the CDR3 is TGTGCCAGCAGTTCGCGGACAGGGTACAATGAGCAGTTCTTC.